This record covers a single TCR beta chain. Antigen unknown. This record belongs to a study of vaccination and CD4 T cells after COVID-19. Whole-study findings and limits: Although the median of SARS-CoV-2-reactive clonotypes rose from about 20 to 38, the change was not significant.

Sample treatment: approximately nine-day PBMC culture with coronavirus spike peptide pools or control peptides (ViraFEST assay). The assay that was used to sequence DNA from cultured CD4+ T cells was the Oncomine TCR Beta short-read assay. From the PCR reads, TCRdb called clonotypes with MiXCR, one entry per CDR3 protein. The table records more than 12,000 distinct CDR3 sequences, over 30% of them present only once. V dropped 3 bases and J dropped 4 bases, with 10 bases sitting between them. The germline gives CDR1 LNHNV, CDR2 YYDKDF (reference sequence). This CDR3 spans 13 amino acids. The TCR sequence derives from a human donor with COVID-19. The genes are TRBV15 and TRBJ2-7; perhaps TRBD1 as D (6 bases). What was sequenced was cultured CD4+ T cells from blood. The CDR3 here is CATSSDQGYEQYF. In DNA form, the CDR3 reads TGTGCCACCAGCAGCGACCAGGGGTACGAGCAGTACTTC.